The rows below give T cell receptor beta chains drawn from one sample of a study of T cell repertoires in cytomegalovirus infection. The antigens for these receptors are not known. Each CDR3 protein is one row after TCRdb ran MiXCR on the reads. The sample includes under 500,000 distinct CDR3 sequences, about 42% seen only once; the top ten take 35% to 50%. The sample here was cultured PBMCs, taken from culture after CMV antigen stimulation. The receptors were sampled from a human donor in good health (CMV status not recorded). Some clones in this sample may be carry-over from other donors' samples. Each CDR3 is given with its conserved first and last residue. The D gene is left open where the match is weak. Only some rows state a clone size, as once, few, many or a class for expanded clones.

D	V	size	J	DNA	CDR3
.	TRBV20-1	.	TRBJ2-1	TGCAGTGCTAGAGACCCGCTAGAGGGGCAGTTCTTC	CSARDPLEGQFF
.	TRBV28	few	TRBJ1-5	TGTGCCAGCAGTTCAGGGGTTCGGCAGCCCCAGCATTTT	CASSSGVRQPQHF
.	TRBV7-8	many	TRBJ1-1	TGTGCCAGCAGCCTTACCCGGGACACTGAAGCTTTCTTT	CASSLTRDTEAFF
.	TRBV7-2	.	TRBJ2-7	TGTGCCAGCAGCTTAGAGGGGGGGCTTGACTACGAGCAGTACTTC	CASSLEGGLDYEQYF
.	TRBV6-1	.	TRBJ2-3	TGTGCCAGCAGTGAACCCTCCCTAAGCACAGATACGCAGTATTTT	CASSEPSLSTDTQYF
.	TRBV7-2	few	TRBJ2-2	TGTGCCAGCAGCTTAGACGTCCTCAGCGCCGGGGAGCTGTTTTTT	CASSLDVLSAGELFF
.	TRBV11-2	few	TRBJ2-1	TGTGCCAGCAGCTTACGGTTCGCTAATGAGCAGTTCTTC	CASSLRFANEQFF
TRBD1	TRBV7-2	.	TRBJ2-7	TGTGCCAGCAGCCCTCAAGGGGGCCCCTACGAGCAGTACTTC	CASSPQGGPYEQYF
TRBD1	TRBV6-1	.	TRBJ1-3	TGTGCCAGCAGTGAAGGTACAGGGGGCTCCGGAAACACCATATATTTT	CASSEGTGGSGNTIYF
TRBD2	TRBV10-3	few	TRBJ2-7	TGTGCCATCAGTAGCTTCGGACTAGCGGGAGTAGCCTACGAGCAGTACTTC	CAISSFGLAGVAYEQYF
TRBD2	TRBV20-1	.	TRBJ2-3	TGCAGTGCTAGACCCACCGCAGCGGGAGGGCCGGATACGCAGTATTTT	CSARPTAAGGPDTQYF
.	TRBV20-1	.	TRBJ2-3	TGCAGTGCTAGACTGGGGGATACGCAGTATTTT	CSARLGDTQYF
TRBD1	TRBV19	few	TRBJ2-7	TGTGCCAGTAGTATGTTGGGACAGGAGGCCGAGCAGTACTTC	CASSMLGQEAEQYF
.	TRBV11-2	once	TRBJ1-1	TGTGCCAGCAGCTTGGGGGGCCGGGACGAAGCTTTCTTT	CASSLGGRDEAFF
.	TRBV7-2	.	TRBJ2-3	TGTGCCAGCAGCTTAGGGGTAGCGCACACAGATACGCAGTATTTT	CASSLGVAHTDTQYF
TRBD1	TRBV7-2	.	TRBJ1-3	TGTGCCAGCAGCTCGGGACAGGGGAACACCATATATTTT	CASSSGQGNTIYF
.	TRBV11-1	few	TRBJ1-3	TGTGCCAGCAGCCGCGACTTTCCCCCCGGAAACACCATATATTTT	CASSRDFPPGNTIYF
.	TRBV19	.	TRBJ2-5	TGTGCCAGAGGGGCCAAAATGGAGGGGGACCAAGAGACCCAGTACTTC	CARGAKMEGDQETQYF
.	TRBV7-6	few	TRBJ1-2	TGTGCCAGCAGCTTAACGAGCTATGGCTACACCTTC	CASSLTSYGYTF
.	TRBV6-1	.	TRBJ2-7	TGTGCCAGCAGTGAACGGACCCTGATGGGGCCTTTCTCCTACGAGCAGTACTTC	CASSERTLMGPFSYEQYF
TRBD2	TRBV7-2	many	TRBJ2-1	TGTGCCAGCAGCTTAGAAGGGACTAGCGGACGGTTTTACAATGAGCAGTTCTTC	CASSLEGTSGRFYNEQFF
.	TRBV6-6	few	TRBJ2-7	TGTGCCAGCACCCAGGGGGGGGCCTACGAGCAGTACTTC	CASTQGGAYEQYF
TRBD2	TRBV5-6	.	TRBJ2-3	TGTGCCAGCAGCTTGAGGACTAGCGGTTTCACAGATACGCAGTATTTT	CASSLRTSGFTDTQYF
.	TRBV20-1	few	TRBJ2-3	TGCAGTGCTAGCAGGCCTGCCAAGGACACAGATACGCAGTATTTT	CSASRPAKDTDTQYF
.	TRBV7-2	.	TRBJ2-7	TGTGCCAGCAGCTTCCCGGGACCCTCCTACGAGCAGTACTTC	CASSFPGPSYEQYF
TRBD2	TRBV11-2	few	TRBJ2-3	TGTGCCAGCAGCTTAGTGAGCGGGAGTTATACTCCGGGCTTTACAGATACGCAGTATTTT	CASSLVSGSYTPGFTDTQYF
.	TRBV7-2	many	TRBJ2-3	TGTGCCAGCAGCTTGGGCAGGGTCACAGATACGCAGTATTTT	CASSLGRVTDTQYF
.	TRBV20-1	once	TRBJ2-5	TGCAGTGCTATGACGGTGGGAACCCAGTACTTC	CSAMTVGTQYF
TRBD2	TRBV20-1	.	TRBJ2-7	TGCAGTGCTAGGGCCTTAGGGACTAGGTTCTACGAGCAGTACTTC	CSARALGTRFYEQYF
TRBD2	TRBV6-1	.	TRBJ2-1	TGTGCCAGCAGTGAAGCGCTTAGCGGGATTTACAATGAGCAGTTCTTC	CASSEALSGIYNEQFF
.	TRBV7-4	.	TRBJ1-3	TGTGCCAGCAGCCTTGGGGGGAGAAACACCATATATTTT	CASSLGGRNTIYF
TRBD2	TRBV7-2	many	TRBJ2-5	TGTGCCAGCAGCATGGGGACTAGCGGGACCAACAACCAAGAGACCCAGTACTTC	CASSMGTSGTNNQETQYF
TRBD1	TRBV29-1	.	TRBJ1-1	TGCAGCGTGAGGGGACAGATAAACACTGAAGCTTTCTTT	CSVRGQINTEAFF
.	TRBV2	.	TRBJ1-5	TGTGCCAGCAGTGGAGGGGACCAGCCCCAGCATTTT	CASSGGDQPQHF
.	TRBV2	.	TRBJ1-6	TGTGCCAGCGAAGATAGGGGGAATTCACCCCTCCACTTT	CASEDRGNSPLHF
.	TRBV7-6	few	TRBJ2-1	TGTGCCAGCAGCTTGCTTAGCAACAATGAGCAGTTCTTC	CASSLLSNNEQFF
.	TRBV20-1	.	TRBJ2-3	TGCAGTGCTCAACTCGGAGATACGCAGTATTTT	CSAQLGDTQYF
.	TRBV6-5	.	TRBJ2-3	TGTGCCACCGCCGGGGGCCTCGACAGTACGCAGTATTTT	CATAGGLDSTQYF
TRBD1	TRBV5-1	.	TRBJ2-7	TGCGCCAGCAGCTCCGGACAGGGAGGATCCTACGAGCAGTACTTC	CASSSGQGGSYEQYF
TRBD2	TRBV6-2/TRBV6-3	.	TRBJ2-5	TGTGCCAGCAGTTACTCGACCCTTTCTAGCGGGGGAGCTCCAGAGACCCAGTACTTC	CASSYSTLSSGGAPETQYF
TRBD2	TRBV4-1	few	TRBJ2-3	TGCGCCAGCAGCCAATTGGGACTAGGCTCAGATACGCAGTATTTT	CASSQLGLGSDTQYF
TRBD2	TRBV6-8	few	TRBJ2-7	TGTGCCAGCAGGAAGACTAGCGTCTACGAGCAGTACTTC	CASRKTSVYEQYF
.	TRBV11-2	once	TRBJ2-7	TGTGCCAGCAGCTTAGGCTCGATGGGGTTTTACGAGCAGTACTTC	CASSLGSMGFYEQYF
TRBD2	TRBV7-2	few	TRBJ2-7	TGTGCCAGCAGCTCCCGAAATAGCGGGGGGGGGTCCTACGAGCAGTACTTC	CASSSRNSGGGSYEQYF
TRBD2	TRBV12-3/TRBV12-4	.	TRBJ2-3	TGTGCCAGCAGACCGGGACTAGCAATCGATACGCAGTATTTT	CASRPGLAIDTQYF
TRBD2	TRBV24-1	.	TRBJ2-3	TGTGCCACCAGTGCTTCCGGGACTAGCCGCGGATCGCAGTATTTT	CATSASGTSRGSQYF
.	TRBV11-2	.	TRBJ2-5	TGTGCCAGCAGCTTAGGGGCCGGGCCTCAAGAGACCCAGTACTTC	CASSLGAGPQETQYF
TRBD2	TRBV29-1	.	TRBJ2-5	TGCAGCGTCGGGGGGGCCGGGGAGACCCAGTACTTC	CSVGGAGETQYF
.	TRBV7-2	few	TRBJ2-5	TGTGCCAGCAGCTTAGAGTTGCGACACCAAGAGACCCAGTACTTC	CASSLELRHQETQYF
.	TRBV3-1	.	TRBJ2-3	TGTGCCAGCAGCCAAGACAGCCGAGGGACGGATACGCAGTATTTT	CASSQDSRGTDTQYF
TRBD2	TRBV19	few	TRBJ2-5	TGTGCCAGTTCCCCGGGACTAGCGGGGGCGCGGCAAGAGACCCAGTACTTC	CASSPGLAGARQETQYF
.	TRBV25-1	.	TRBJ1-1	TGTGCCAGCAGTGACCCCGGGAAGGAGACTGAAGCTTTCTTT	CASSDPGKETEAFF
TRBD1	TRBV18	.	TRBJ1-5	TGTGCCAGCTCACCCGGAACAGGGGGCGCGGGTCAGCCCCAGCATTTT	CASSPGTGGAGQPQHF
TRBD2	TRBV27	few	TRBJ2-7	TGTGCCAGCAGTTTATTGGGACTAGCGGGAGGGAGGGCCTACGAGCAGTACTTC	CASSLLGLAGGRAYEQYF
TRBD2	TRBV29-1	.	TRBJ2-3	TGCAGCGTATTGACTAGCGGGAGGACAGATACGCAGTATTTT	CSVLTSGRTDTQYF